These 11 T cell receptor beta chains were all obtained from the same sample, sequenced in a study of cytomegalovirus exposure and HLA in healthy donors. PCR was performed using 60 Vbeta and 13 Jbeta primers. Data came from immunoSEQ multiplex PCR; TCRdb stores just in-frame clones and leaves some out. Counted here are 65,000 to 95,000 clones, roughly 82% occurring once; the ten biggest clones make up 9.5% to 15%. Source material: PBMCs. The receptor set was obtained from an older man in good health and CMV-seronegative.

The chain carries TRBV5-1 and TRBJ2-5; 9 nucleotides agree with TRBD2. The CDR3 spans 15 residues. The J segment lost 1 base and the V segment lost 2 bases, leaving 3 bases of the junction unmatched. CDR1 and CDR2 from the germline V gene are SGHRS and YFSETQ. CDR3 region: CASSFSGGFQETQYF. The CDR3 region has the DNA TGCGCCAGCAGCTTCAGCGGGGGGTTCCAAGAGACCCAGTACTTC.

The chain joins TRBV14 to TRBJ1-6; D gene uncertain. CDR3 size: 18 residues. CDR1 and CDR2 from the germline V gene are SGHDN and FVKESK. V was trimmed by 5 bases and J by 1 base, leaving 18 bases between them. The CDR3 sequence: CASSGGRGWRSYNSPLHF. The CDR3 region has the DNA TGTGCCAGCAGCGGTGGCCGAGGGTGGCGTTCCTATAATTCACCCCTCCACTTT.

A single count supports this clone. The chain joins TRBV5-7 to TRBJ2-3, with a weak D call TRBD1 (5 bases). Being an ORF, TRBV5-7 has a function that is uncertain. The CDR3 is 15 residues long. Deletions cut 2 bases from V and 1 base from J, with 11 bases between. CDR3 DNA sequence: TGTGCCAGCAGCTTAACAACAGGAGGCACAGATACGCAGTATTTT. The encoded protein is CASSLTTGGTDTQYF.

The rearrangement links TRBV28 to TRBJ1-2; no firm D call. The germline V gene encodes CDR1 MDHEN and CDR2 SYDVKM. V was cut by 2 bases and J by 8 bases, with 9 bases left in between. CDR3 length: 12 amino acids. DNA for the CDR3: TGTGCCAGCAGTTTACCCCCAAGCGGCTACACCTTC. Residues: CASSLPPSGYTF.

The rearrangement joins TRBV7-2 to TRBJ1-1; possibly TRBD1 for D (6 bases). CDR1 is SGHTA and CDR2 is FQGNSA in the germline V gene. The germline V and J ends were trimmed by 4 bases and 8 bases, with 20 bases remaining between them. The CDR3 consists of 15 residues. CDR3 DNA: TGTGCCAGCAGCTCGACCCGGGCAGGGGTAGGAGAAGCTTTCTTT. Encoded protein: CASSSTRAGVGEAFF.

The chain links TRBV5-1 to TRBJ2-7; possible D gene TRBD2, 5 bases. The CDR3 covers 14 residues. V dropped 4 bases and J dropped 2 bases, with 13 bases sitting between them. Germline V gene sequence: CDR1 SGHRS, CDR2 YFSETQ. CDR3 nucleotides: TGCGCCAGCAGCCCCAGGACTGTGACCTACGAGCAGTACTTC. Protein product: CASSPRTVTYEQYF.

The chain links TRBV11-2 to TRBJ2-3; tentatively, D is TRBD1 (5 bases). The V and J ends lost 1 base and 6 bases respectively, with 14 bases between them. This CDR3 is built from 15 residues. Germline values: CDR1 SGHAT, CDR2 FQNNGV. The CDR3 loop reads CASSLGPGIEDTQYF. CDR3 nucleotides: TGTGCCAGCAGCTTAGGACCAGGGATCGAGGATACGCAGTATTTT.

The gene calls are TRBV5-1 and TRBJ1-5; perhaps TRBD1 as D (5 bases). V was pared by 2 bases and J by 4 bases, with 10 bases between. The V gene's germline CDR1 is SGHRS and CDR2 YFSETQ. This CDR3 is built from 14 residues. The CDR3 DNA sequence: TGCGCCAGCAGCTTCGGGGGGTCTAATCAGCCCCAGCATTTT. Translated, it gives CASSFGGSNQPQHF.

This clone was detected only once. V gene TRBV14 combines with J gene TRBJ2-1, with 9 nucleotides matching TRBD2. CDR3 length equals 14 residues. Germline loops: CDR1 SGHDN, CDR2 FVKESK. V shed 0 bases and J 10 bases; nucleotides not matched to a gene: 4. The CDR3 reads CASSQDPLAGEQFF. For the CDR3, the DNA is TGTGCCAGCAGCCAAGACCCGCTAGCGGGGGAGCAGTTCTTC.

The chain recombines TRBV15 with TRBJ1-6; D unclear. Trimming pared 8 bases from V and 5 bases from J, leaving 13 bases between. This CDR3 contains 14 residues. Per the germline V gene, CDR1 is LNHNV and CDR2 is YYDKDF (reference sequence). The CDR3 DNA follows: TGTGCCACCGCCGAGATAACGCATAATTCACCCCTCCACTTT. It yields the protein CATAEITHNSPLHF.

The rearrangement links TRBV27 to TRBJ1-6; D not certain. Germline CDR1 and CDR2: MNHEY and SMNVEV (reference sequence). The CDR3 extends over 13 amino acids. V dropped 4 bases and J dropped 7 bases, with 8 bases sitting between them. The CDR3 loop is CASSSERNSPLHF. The CDR3 nucleotides are TGTGCCAGCAGTTCAGAAAGAAATTCACCCCTCCACTTT.